This entry lists 15 T cell receptor beta chains sequenced from one sample in a study of blood T cells in healthy people across ages. A J-beta primer mix and a sample-barcoded 5' primer were used in a second PCR of about 7 to 12 cycles. Via MiXCR, TCRdb re-called the 5' RACE reads, giving one row per CDR3 protein. Among about 930,000 distinct CDR3 sequences listed, 25% to 35% were seen once. These data were also filed under a second study, of T cells of mothers and their children.

Sequencing was carried out using blood. These receptor sequences come from a woman aged 40 to 50 in good health.

This clonotype was detected many times. The CDR3 bases are TGTGCCAGCAGTCCAGGACAGGGGTACGGCACTGAAGCTTTCTTT. It yields the protein CASSPGQGYGTEAFF. The rearrangement uses TRBV28 and TRBJ1-1; 9 positions agree with TRBD1. CDR1 MDHEN and CDR2 SYDVKM come from the germline V gene. The CDR3 contains 15 residues. The V and J ends lost 5 bases and 4 bases, in that order; junction bases with no gene match: 8.

This clonotype was counted many times. V is TRBV27 and J is TRBJ2-7, with D possibly being TRBD1 or TRBD2 (5 bases each). Germline V gene data show CDR1 as MNHEY and CDR2 as SMNVEV (reference sequence). The CDR3 length is 16 residues. V lost 2 bases and J lost 2, with 16 bases in between. CDR3 coding DNA: TGTGCCAGCAGTTTAACGCCCGGGACGGCCACCTACGAGCAGTACTTC. The encoded protein is CASSLTPGTATYEQYF.

This clonotype was seen more than once but under ten times. This chain links TRBV6-1 with TRBJ2-5; 8 bases map to TRBD1. CDR3 length: 16 amino acids. V gave up 0 bases and J gave up 2 bases; unmatched junction bases: 5. Germline lookup yields CDR1 MNHNS and CDR2 SASEGT. CDR3 protein: CASSEATGQGQETQYF. CDR3 nucleotides: TGTGCCAGCAGTGAAGCTACCGGACAGGGACAAGAGACCCAGTACTTC.

This sequence joins TRBV7-3 and TRBJ2-1; D possibly corresponds to TRBD2 (7 bases). V lost 5 bases and J 9 bases, leaving 17 bases between the germline ends. This CDR3 region has 14 residues. Germline V gene data show CDR1 as SGHTA and CDR2 as FQGTGA. The CDR3 here is CASSPLGGASEQFF. The CDR3 DNA follows: TGTGCCAGCAGCCCCCTAGGGGGGGCGAGTGAGCAGTTCTTC. Full variable domain (remainder filled in from reference TRBV7-3 and TRBJ2-1): GAGVSQTPSNKVTEKGKYVELRCDPISGHTALYWYRQSLGQGPEFLIYFQGTGAADDSGLPNDRFFAVRPEGSVSTLKIQRTERGDSAVYLCASSPLGGASEQFFGPGTRLTVL.

This chain's CDR3 is CASSQDFDSPNPSSYERYF. The CDR3 region has the DNA TGCGCCAGCAGCCAAGATTTTGACAGCCCCAACCCAAGTTCCTACGAGCGGTACTTC. This chain uses TRBV4-1 with TRBJ2-4; TRBD1 might be the D (5 bases). Trimming left V 0 bases short and J 15 bases short, with 33 bases between. The CDR3 has 19 residues. The germline CDR1 and CDR2 sequences are MGHRA and YSYEKL.

This clonotype was seen once. This chain connects TRBV20-1 to TRBJ1-4; tentatively, D is TRBD1 (6 bases). The length of the CDR3 is 14 residues. V gave up 7 bases and J gave up 0 bases, with 12 bases separating them. Germline V CDR1 and CDR2: DFQATT, SNEGSKA (reference sequence). The DNA of the CDR3 is TGCAGTGGACAGGATACTGCAACTAATGAAAAACTGTTTTTT. This encodes CSGQDTATNEKLFF.

This chain uses TRBV6-1 with TRBJ1-5; 9 nucleotides agree with TRBD1. This CDR3 is 17 amino acids long. V was clipped by 4 bases and J by 0 bases; unmatched bases: 7. Germline V lookup: CDR1 MNHNS, CDR2 SASEGT. The CDR3 nucleotides read TGTGCCAGCAGTGGACGAGGGGGACAGGGTAGCAATCAGCCCCAGCATTTT. Its protein product is CASSGRGGQGSNQPQHF.

This clonotype showed up many times. The V call is TRBV7-9, the J call TRBJ2-7; D is unresolved. Germline lookup yields CDR1 SEHNR and CDR2 FQNEAQ (reference sequence). The ends were cut back, 6 bases at V and 2 bases at J, with 14 bases in the middle. CDR3 length equals 14 residues. Here the CDR3 DNA reads TGTGCCAGCAGTTCCACCCGTAAACCCTACGAGCAGTACTTC. This gives the protein CASSSTRKPYEQYF.

As to this clonotype: This may arise from a read error, as a much more abundant clone is one base away. The gene calls are TRBV29-1 and TRBJ2-7, with a possible D match to TRBD2 (5 bases). CDR1 and CDR2 (germline): SQVTM, ANQGSEA. V was shortened by 5 bases and J by 2 bases, with 10 bases between the two germline ends. This CDR3 region has 12 residues. In DNA form, the CDR3 reads TGCAGCGTTACCGCGGGCCCCTACGAGCAGTACTTC. Protein: CSVTAGPYEQYF.

A remark on this clonotype: An end of the junction does not agree with germline; a read error may underlie this. This sequence joins TRBV7-2 and TRBJ2-7; 9 nucleotides align to TRBD1. Germline CDR1 SGHTA, CDR2 FQGNSA. The CDR3 contains 16 residues. The CDR3 DNA reads TGTGCCAGCAGCTTAGGCTCGGGGACAGGGTGGACCGAGCGGTACTTC. Its protein product is CASSLGSGTGWTERYF. Looking up the rest from reference TRBV7-2 and TRBJ2-7 gives the full variable domain: GAGVSQSPSNKVTEKGKDVELRCDPISGHTALYWYRQSLGQGLEFLIYFQGNSAPDKSGLPSDRFSAERTGGSVSTLTIQRTQQEDSAVYLCASSLGSGTGWTERYFGPGTRLTVT.

This clonotype has a handful of counts. The gene calls are TRBV27 and TRBJ1-5, with 9 bases aligning to TRBD1. V trimming: 5 bases; J trimming: 8 bases; junction bases outside the gene matches: 10. CDR3 length: 15 amino acids. The germline CDR1 and CDR2 sequences are MNHEY and SMNVEV (reference sequence). In DNA form, the CDR3 reads TGTGCCAGCAGTGCCCTTACAGGGGGCGAGGAGCCCCAGCATTTT. It is translated as CASSALTGGEEPQHF.

The chain is built from TRBV27 and TRBJ2-7; no definite D call. CDR3 size: 14 residues. V was pared by 4 bases and J by 2 bases, with 12 bases between. CDR1 and CDR2 (germline): MNHEY, SMNVEV (reference sequence). CDR3 amino acids: CASSSYSPPYEQYF. The CDR3 coding sequence is TGTGCCAGCAGTTCGTATAGTCCTCCCTACGAGCAGTACTTC.

This chain uses TRBV28 with TRBJ1-2, with D maybe TRBD1 (6 bases). V was cut by 3 bases and J by 7 bases, with 18 bases left in between. Germline CDR1 reads MDHEN; CDR2 reads SYDVKM. The CDR3 spans 15 residues. DNA for the CDR3: TGTGCCAGCAGTTTGTCCGGGACACCCGGCGGTGGCTACACCTTC. It encodes CASSLSGTPGGGYTF.

The gene calls are TRBV27 and TRBJ1-5, with D possibly being TRBD1 (6 bases). The CDR3 has 15 amino acids. Germline V CDR1 and CDR2: MNHEY, SMNVEV (reference sequence). Trimming took 4 bases from V and 5 from J, leaving 15 bases between them. This CDR3 is CASSSSTTGYQPQHF. The DNA for the CDR3 is TGTGCCAGCAGTTCCTCCACAACAGGGTATCAGCCCCAGCATTTT.

This chain links TRBV5-1 with TRBJ2-2; no definite D call. This CDR3 spans 14 amino acids. The V end was cut by 5 bases, the J end by 0 bases, with 8 bases between. Germline values: CDR1 SGHRS, CDR2 YFSETQ. In DNA, the CDR3 is TGCGCCAGCAGAGATACGGCGAACACCGGGGAGCTGTTTTTT. Translation gives CASRDTANTGELFF.